Sequencing of this T cell receptor beta chain was carried out in a study of blood T cell repertoires in COVID-19 (dated by TCRdb to the early 2020s). A note on the overall study: Collaborator samples came from the United States, Italy and Spain and covered acute and convalescent phases of COVID-19. A de-identified subject ID, COVID-19 status, age in years and sex were almost always included in the sample metadata. The prospective study material was composed of cDNA or gDNA derived from T cells, B-cell-depleted T cells, or PBMCs. Subjects who had been exposed to COVID-19, were actively infected with it, or had recovered from it provided the deeply sampled blood TCRbeta repertoires that made up the dataset. Where available, HLA class I and class II types were taken from metadata supplied by the sample provider and were not determined by assay-based typing. The repertoires were made available in a free public database intended to serve as a resource for research on the immune response to SARS-CoV-2. Samples were obtained from the ongoing ImmuneRACE study (first 160 participants) and from roughly 1,300 subjects provided by 6 global collaborators. The research as a whole found: How much clinical and demographic metadata was included differed by source and by participant, and the metadata was provided uncurated.

Taken from the germline V gene (reference sequence), the CDR1 and CDR2 loops are LNHDA and SQIVND. Inclusive of the bounding cysteine and phenylalanine, the CDR3 is 14 residues long. Left in the record is the CDR3 DNA by itself, 42 bases read in frame from the first base. V is pared back by 3 bases and J by 8 bases, with 13 bases lying between the germline termini. In Seattle, one collaborating source enrolled patients while the infection was active and tracked those patients longitudinally over the course of disease. Collaborating institutions collected whole blood in K2EDTA tubes following their own protocols. Collaborator samples were shipped for TCRbeta analysis as frozen whole blood, isolated PBMCs, or DNA extracted from either sample type. TCRbeta CDR3 regions were amplified from genomic DNA by means of the immunoSEQ Assay, a bias-controlled multiplex PCR. The paper's data handling went like this. Within the assay, amplification of reference gene primers was used to estimate how many nucleated cells each sample contained. To quantify the absolute abundance of each unique TCRbeta CDR3 rearrangement, sequence reads were collapsed and filtered. Productive Simpson clonality was computed per sample as the square root of Simpson's diversity index over productive rearrangements. Sourced from immuneACCESS, this table was stored by TCRdb with only in-frame sequences that have V and J called. A share of the clones is absent; for the studies checked, an unresolved V gene accounts for under half, and the remainder has no known explanation. V, J and clone size reflect that table, while D and trimming were determined from the DNA. The sample table lists tens of thousands of clones, 75% to 90% of them with a count of one. 15% to 20% of the sample comes from the top ten.

Comments on this clone: The antigen it binds to is not known. No base quality values were provided; no much bigger clone lies one nucleotide off.

The sequence was obtained from a woman in her sixties with COVID-19, enrolled during active disease. Sequencing was performed on peripheral blood. The rearrangement combines TRBV19 with TRBJ1-4, with TRBD1 tentatively as D gene (6 bases match). The bases are TGTGCCAGTAGTATGTCGACAGGAGTCGAAAAACTGTTTTTT. This translates into CASSMSTGVEKLFF.